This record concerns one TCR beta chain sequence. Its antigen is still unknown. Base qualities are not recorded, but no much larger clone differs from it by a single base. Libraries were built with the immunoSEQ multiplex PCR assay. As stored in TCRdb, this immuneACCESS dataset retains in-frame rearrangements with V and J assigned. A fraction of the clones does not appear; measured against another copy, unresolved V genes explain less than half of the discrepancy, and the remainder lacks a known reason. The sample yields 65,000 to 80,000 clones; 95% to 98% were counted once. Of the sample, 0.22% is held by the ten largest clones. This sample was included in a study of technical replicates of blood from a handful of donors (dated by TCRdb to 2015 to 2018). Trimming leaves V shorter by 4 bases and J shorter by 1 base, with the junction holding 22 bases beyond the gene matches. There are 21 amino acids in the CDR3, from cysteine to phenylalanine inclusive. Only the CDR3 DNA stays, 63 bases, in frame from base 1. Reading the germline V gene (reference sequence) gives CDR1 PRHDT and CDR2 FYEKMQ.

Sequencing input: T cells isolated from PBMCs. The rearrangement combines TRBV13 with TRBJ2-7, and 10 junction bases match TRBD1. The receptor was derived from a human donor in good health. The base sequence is TGTGCCAGCAGCTATACCATCAATATCGGGACAGGGGAGACGGGTTCCTACGAGCAGTACTTC. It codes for CASSYTINIGTGETGSYEQYF.